This T cell receptor (beta chain) is drawn from a study of T-cell memory formation after mild COVID-19. The study, taken as a whole, reports: Certain responding clones were present in pre-infection memory, suggesting participation of cross-reactive memory.

5'RACE primed from the constant segment yielded TCR alpha and TCR beta cDNA libraries bearing sample barcodes and UMIs. TCRdb used MiXCR to reprocess the 5' RACE reads, holding one entry per CDR3 protein. This sample carries a few hundred thousand distinct CDR3 sequences, roughly 15% of them seen once, and the ten largest clones take 20% to 25%. This clonotype was seen more than once but under ten times. What it binds is not known. CDR1 is ENHRY and CDR2 is SYGVKD in the germline V gene. V was pared by 7 bases and J by 8 bases, with 17 bases between. The CDR3 sequence is 13 residues long. Sequencing was done on a sample of PBMCs or a T cell subset sorted from them (not recorded which). The chain uses TRBV10-3 and TRBJ1-2; D is perhaps TRBD1 (5 bases). This sequence originates from a man aged 18 to 30 who had mild COVID-19 (a few samples of this study predate the infection). Cell type and time point are not known. DNA of the CDR3: TGTGCCATCACGTCCAGGGATCTAGAGGGCTACACCTTC. Its protein product is CAITSRDLEGYTF.